This record covers a single TCR beta chain. Its antigen is not identified. Terminally differentiated effector memory CD45RA+ cells were excluded by CCR7 positive selection of CD45RO-negative cells. These data are taken from a study of shared clonotypes between healthy human individuals. Overall study: Samples came from two female and a few male donors aged 18 to 49.

The method was immunoSEQ multiplex PCR; TCRdb's version includes in-frame clones alone and lacks a portion of them. The sample lists over 800,000 clones, 80% to 95% occurring once. General observations from the study: Despite large depth, rarefaction showed incomplete sorted-subset sequencing. Larger richness was generally estimated for naive than memory subsets.

Germline CDR1 and CDR2: KGHSH and LQKENI. V shed 0 bases and J shed 8 bases, with 11 bases lying between them. The CDR3 loop spans 14 amino acids. V and J are TRBV18 and TRBJ2-1, with D tentatively TRBD1 or TRBD2 (6 bases each). The sequenced sample was naive CD8+ T cells sorted from blood. The source of this sequence is a man aged 25 to 45 in good health. CDR3 DNA sequence: TGTGCCAGCTCACCACCAAAGGGGGAGGATGAGCAGTTCTTC. It is translated as CASSPPKGEDEQFF.